The 21 T cell receptor beta chains below were found in one sample sequenced in a study of HIV-infected patients and healthy controls. No cell fractionation was done, so the repertoire covers all unsorted peripheral blood T cells. Around 0.5 ug RNA was reverse transcribed with alpha and beta constant-region primers. Each of the alpha and beta chains got its own library through chain-specific third strand synthesis with indices. A single record per CDR3 protein comes from TCRdb applying MiXCR to the 5' RACE reads. Here the sample spans about 3,300 distinct CDR3 sequences, less than 25% being singletons. The sequenced sample was blood, obtained before antiretroviral therapy. Receptors originate from an adult with HIV infection.

The rearrangement uses TRBV5-8 and TRBJ1-1, with D hard to call. This CDR3 comprises 12 residues. The ends were cut back, 2 bases at V and 11 bases at J, with 13 bases in the middle. Germline V gene data show CDR1 as SGHTS and CDR2 as YDEGEE. In nucleotides, the CDR3 is TGTGCCAGCAGCTTTAGTACAGTGCCCGCTTTCTTT. Translating it yields CASSFSTVPAFF.

This clonotype was counted a single time. This may stem from a read error, because a much larger clone lies one nucleotide away. The CDR3 DNA reads TGTGCCAGCAGCCCCGAGGGGGGCTCCTCCTACAATGAGCAGTTCTTC. Its protein is CASSPEGGSSYNEQFF. The chain combines TRBV6-5 with TRBJ2-1; tentatively, D is TRBD1 or TRBD2 (6 bases each). Trimming removed 6 bases from V and 0 bases from J, with 15 bases in between. Germline CDR1 is MNHEY and CDR2 is SVGAGI. This CDR3 is 16 amino acids long.

Only a few counts were recorded for this clonotype. The V gene is TRBV5-1, the J gene TRBJ2-4, with TRBD2 matching 8 bases. Losses at the gene ends were 0 bases for V and 1 base for J; bases not matched to a gene: 6. Germline CDR1 SGHRS, CDR2 YFSETQ. The CDR3 spans 17 residues. The CDR3 sequence is CASSLVPAGDAKNIQYF. The CDR3 coding sequence is TGCGCCAGCAGCTTGGTTCCAGCGGGGGACGCCAAAAACATTCAGTACTTC.

This chain links TRBV19 with TRBJ1-1; unclear D gene. The CDR3 is made up of 15 amino acids. V lost 7 bases to trimming and J lost 1 base, with 16 bases between them. Germline V CDR1 and CDR2: LNHDA, SQIVND (reference sequence). The DNA for the CDR3 is TGTGCCAGTACGCCTGGCCCAGGCCAGAACACTGAAGCTTTCTTT. Translation gives CASTPGPGQNTEAFF. Full variable domain (missing parts from reference TRBV19 and TRBJ1-1): DGGITQSPKYLFRKEGQNVTLSCEQNLNHDAMYWYRQDPGQGLRLIYYSQIVNDFQKGDIAEGYSVSREKKESFPLTVTSAQKNPTAFYLCASTPGPGQNTEAFFGQGTRLTVV.

This clonotype was recorded a few times. V gene TRBV21-1 combines with J gene TRBJ1-6. TRBV21-1 is designated a pseudogene. This CDR3 has 11 residues. The CDR3 region is CASMGPSPLHF. In DNA form, the CDR3 reads TGTGCCAGCATGGGCCCTTCACCCCTCCACTTT.

The chain is built from TRBV20-1 and TRBJ2-5; D unclear. This CDR3 contains 15 residues. With 3 bases removed from V and 1 base from J, the gap between germline ends came to 15 bases. Germline V CDR1 and CDR2: DFQATT, SNEGSKA (reference sequence). The CDR3 DNA reads TGCAGTGCTAGGGCCAGCTGGGCCCTCCAAGAGACCCAGTACTTC. Translated: CSARASWALQETQYF.

This clonotype is medium-sized in the sample. This rearrangement joins TRBV20-1 to TRBJ1-1, with D possibly being TRBD1 (6 bases). V was pared by 6 bases and J by 1 base, with 12 bases between. Germline V CDR1 and CDR2: DFQATT, SNEGSKA (reference sequence). The CDR3 loop spans 13 amino acids. CDR3 DNA sequence: TGCAGTGCCCCGGGACACCAGAACACTGAAGCTTTCTTT. Translating it yields CSAPGHQNTEAFF.

Points on this clonotype: A read error is possible here, since a much larger clone lies one base away. The chain carries TRBV12-3 or TRBV12-4 and TRBJ1-5; 7 positions match TRBD1. The CDR3 has 13 residues. Germline trimming cut 5 bases from V and 6 bases from J; bases unmatched to any gene: 4. The CDR3 reads CASSTGVLQPQHF. The CDR3, as DNA: TGTGCCAGCAGTACAGGGGTCCTTCAGCCCCAGCATTTT.

This clonotype was picked up a small number of times. This sequence joins TRBV25-1 and TRBJ2-3, with TRBD1 matching 8 bases. V was clipped by 10 bases and J by 6 bases; unmatched bases: 3. The CDR3 totals 11 residues. CDR1 is MGHDK and CDR2 is SYGVNS in the germline V gene. The CDR3, as DNA: TGTGCCACCAGGGGGCTGGATACGCAGTATTTT. This sequence encodes CATRGLDTQYF.

This clonotype is medium-sized. This chain uses TRBV12-3 or TRBV12-4 with TRBJ2-7; D may be TRBD2 (6 bases). The V end was cut by 3 bases, the J end by 3 bases, with 6 bases between. CDR3 length: 12 residues. This CDR3 reads CASSFGSYEQYF. The CDR3 DNA reads as TGTGCCAGCAGTTTCGGGAGCTACGAGCAGTACTTC.

This clonotype is judged medium-sized (0.01 to 0.1%). The chain couples TRBV4-1 to TRBJ1-5; 7 bases match TRBD1. This CDR3 is 16 amino acids long. Germline loops: CDR1 MGHRA, CDR2 YSYEKL. Trimming removed 3 bases from V and 4 bases from J; junction bases left unmatched: 9. The CDR3 is CASSHYWPGGNQPQHF. CDR3 nucleotides: TGCGCCAGCAGCCACTACTGGCCAGGGGGGAATCAGCCCCAGCATTTT.

There are a few counts of this clonotype. The chain links TRBV5-1 to TRBJ1-1; 8 positions agree with TRBD1. Trimming at V came to 1 base and at J to 1 base, leaving 0 bases not matched to a gene. There are 14 residues in the CDR3. The germline gives CDR1 SGHRS, CDR2 YFSETQ. In nucleotides, the CDR3 is TGCGCCAGCAGCTTGACAGGGGGGAACACTGAAGCTTTCTTT. The encoded protein is CASSLTGGNTEAFF. The whole variable domain, filled in from reference TRBV5-1 and TRBJ1-1, reads KAGVTQTPRYLIKTRGQQVTLSCSPISGHRSVSWYQQTPGQGLQFLFEYFSETQRNKGNFPGRFSGRQFSNSRSEMNVSTLELGDSALYLCASSLTGGNTEAFFGQGTRLTVV.

In its sample, this clonotype ranks as large. The chain combines TRBV5-6 with TRBJ1-1; D not certain. The CDR3 has 14 residues. Germline lookup yields CDR1 SGHDT and CDR2 YYEEEE. Trimming cost V 2 bases and J 7 bases, with 15 bases left between them. The CDR3 reads CASSLSVDGNEAFF. The CDR3 DNA follows: TGTGCCAGCAGCTTATCGGTAGATGGCAATGAAGCTTTCTTT.

This clonotype was seen a single time. A read error may explain this, as a much larger clone is one base away. The chain joins TRBV20-1 to TRBJ1-5, with no clear D. Germline values: CDR1 DFQATT, CDR2 SNEGSKA (reference sequence). CDR3 length: 15 residues. CDR3 protein: CSARGLRPSNQPKHF. For the CDR3, the DNA is TGCAGTGCTAGGGGTCTACGGCCTAGCAATCAGCCCAAGCATTTT.

Judged by abundance, this clonotype is medium-sized. The chain carries TRBV7-9 and TRBJ2-7; TRBD1 might be the D (6 bases). Per the germline V gene, CDR1 is SEHNR and CDR2 is FQNEAQ (reference sequence). CDR3 size: 14 residues. Trimming stripped 4 bases from V and 1 base from J, with 11 bases between. As DNA, the CDR3 is TGTGCCAGCAGCTCCAACAGGGAATCCTACGAGCAGTACTTC. It specifies CASSSNRESYEQYF.

Judged by abundance, this clonotype is medium-sized. The rearrangement links TRBV27 to TRBJ2-7; 10 bases align to TRBD1. There are 13 residues in the CDR3. The germline V gene has CDR1 MNHEY and CDR2 SMNVEV (reference sequence). V lost 4 bases to trimming and J lost 5 bases; unmatched junction nucleotides: 2. CDR3: CASSWDRGNEQYF. CDR3 coding DNA: TGTGCCAGCAGTTGGGACAGGGGAAACGAGCAGTACTTC.

This clonotype has a handful of counts. The chain has TRBV28 and TRBJ2-7; 10 bases agree with TRBD2. V was pared by 3 bases and J by 3 bases, with 8 bases of the junction left unmatched. Germline V gene sequence: CDR1 MDHEN, CDR2 SYDVKM. CDR3 length equals 16 residues. In nucleotides, the CDR3 is TGTGCCAGCAGTTTGAGGATAGGACTAGCGGTCTACGAGCAGTACTTC. It specifies CASSLRIGLAVYEQYF.

This clonotype has just one count. This clone may be a read error of a much larger clone one base away. The rearrangement uses TRBV12-3 or TRBV12-4 and TRBJ2-5; 8 nucleotides line up with TRBD2. The CDR3 has 16 amino acids. V dropped 5 bases and J dropped 4; count of bases not matched to a gene: 12. CDR3 in amino acids: CASSPYTGGATETQYF. The CDR3 nucleotides read TGTGCCAGCAGTCCCTATACCGGGGGGGCCACAGAGACCCAGTACTTC.

As regards this clonotype: Here the CDR3 omits its conserved ending phenylalanine or tryptophan, so a read error is the likely source. The chain couples TRBV7-9 to TRBJ1-5, with 7 bases that match TRBD1. V shed 0 bases and J 4 bases; nucleotides not matched to a gene: 3. Germline V gene data show CDR1 as SEHNR and CDR2 as FQNEAQ (reference sequence). There are 15 residues in the CDR3. The CDR3 loop reads CASSLAGGGNQPQHS. For the CDR3, the DNA is TGTGCCAGCAGCTTAGCAGGGGGCGGTAATCAGCCCCAGCATTCT.

The chain carries TRBV20-1 and TRBJ1-5; weak D call: TRBD1 (5 bases). Trimming took off 6 bases at V and 4 bases at J, with 10 bases between the two ends. CDR3 length equals 12 residues. Germline assignment: CDR1 DFQATT and CDR2 SNEGSKA (reference sequence). The CDR3 sequence is CSALGGNQPQHF. The CDR3 bases are TGCAGTGCCTTGGGGGGGAATCAGCCCCAGCATTTT.

This clonotype turned up a few times. The J gene is TRBJ1-1, the V gene TRBV9; D is undetermined. V was shortened by 0 bases and J by 0 bases, with 12 bases between the two germline ends. This CDR3 has 16 amino acids. Germline values: CDR1 SGDLS, CDR2 YYNGEE. CDR3 residues: CASSVVSAGLNTEAFF. The CDR3 DNA follows: TGTGCCAGCAGCGTAGTATCGGCAGGATTGAACACTGAAGCTTTCTTT.